The present T cell receptor beta chain was sequenced within a study of T cells in Graves' hyperthyroidism and ophthalmopathy. Study conclusions and caveats: Ophthalmopathy and stable hyperthyroidism were told apart by a 13 V-J model. Most thyroid-expanded clonotypes above 0.001 were also found in blood.

This clonotype occurred many times. Its target is unknown. The CDR3 extends over 13 amino acids. Germline V gene lookup returns CDR1 SGHRS and CDR2 YFSETQ. V was clipped by 4 bases and J by 5 bases, with 12 bases between them. Researchers amplified the TCR beta CDR3 regions from RNA transcripts. First-round RT-PCR targeting the TCR CDR3 was performed with the HTBI primer set. TCRdb processed the multiplex PCR reads anew with MiXCR; each CDR3 protein has one entry. The sample lists around 450,000 distinct CDR3 sequences; about a sixth were seen once. The sequencing sample was made of blood. This chain links TRBV5-1 with TRBJ1-1; TRBD1 might be the D (6 bases). The receptor comes from a woman aged 18-29 years with Graves' hyperthyroidism. CDR3 nucleotide sequence: TGCGCCAGCAGCCAACAGGGCACTACTGAAGCTTTCTTT. It specifies CASSQQGTTEAFF.